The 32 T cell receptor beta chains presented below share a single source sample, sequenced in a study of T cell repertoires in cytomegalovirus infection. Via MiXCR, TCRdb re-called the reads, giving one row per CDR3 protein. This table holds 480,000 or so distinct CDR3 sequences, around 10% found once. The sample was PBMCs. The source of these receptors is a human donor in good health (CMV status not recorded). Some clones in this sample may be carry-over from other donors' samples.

CDR3 nucleotide sequence: TGTGCCAGCAGCTTGCGAAGCAGCTATGGCTACACCTTC. The encoded protein is CASSLRSSYGYTF. The V call is TRBV5-4, the J call TRBJ1-2; no clear D gene. V dropped 1 base and J dropped 4 bases, with 8 bases sitting between them. The CDR3 consists of 13 residues. Germline V gene lookup returns CDR1 SGHNT and CDR2 YYREEE (reference sequence).

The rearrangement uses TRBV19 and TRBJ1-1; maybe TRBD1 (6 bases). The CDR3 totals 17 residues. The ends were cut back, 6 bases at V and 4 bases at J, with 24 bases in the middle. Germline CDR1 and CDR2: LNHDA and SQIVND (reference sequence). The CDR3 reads CASRDRATDAWGTEAFF. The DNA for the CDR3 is TGTGCCAGTAGGGACAGAGCTACCGACGCCTGGGGCACTGAAGCTTTCTTT.

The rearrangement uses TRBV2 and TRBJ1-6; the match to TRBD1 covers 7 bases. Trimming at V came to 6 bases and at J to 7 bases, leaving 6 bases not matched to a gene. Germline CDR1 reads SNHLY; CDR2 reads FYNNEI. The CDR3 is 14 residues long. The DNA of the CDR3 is TGTGCCAGCAGAGCGGTGGGACAGAATTCACCCCTCCACTTT. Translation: CASRAVGQNSPLHF.

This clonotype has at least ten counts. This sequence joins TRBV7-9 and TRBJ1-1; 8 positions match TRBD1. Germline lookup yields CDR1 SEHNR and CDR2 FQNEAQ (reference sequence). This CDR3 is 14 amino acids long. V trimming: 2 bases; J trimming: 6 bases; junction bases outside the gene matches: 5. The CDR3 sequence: CASSLPGQGPEAFF. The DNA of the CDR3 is TGTGCCAGCAGCTTACCCGGACAGGGCCCTGAAGCTTTCTTT.

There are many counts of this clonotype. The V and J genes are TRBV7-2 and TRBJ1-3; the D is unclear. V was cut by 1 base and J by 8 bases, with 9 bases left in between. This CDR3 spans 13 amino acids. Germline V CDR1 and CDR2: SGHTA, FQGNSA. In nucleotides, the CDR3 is TGTGCCAGCAGCTTAGAAGGAGGCTACACCATATATTTT. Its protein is CASSLEGGYTIYF.

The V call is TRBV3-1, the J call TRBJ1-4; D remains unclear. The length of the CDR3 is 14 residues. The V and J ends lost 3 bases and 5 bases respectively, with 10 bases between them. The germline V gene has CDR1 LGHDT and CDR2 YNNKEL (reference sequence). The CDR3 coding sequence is TGTGCCAGCAGCCACCGAGGATTGAATGAAAAACTGTTTTTT. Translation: CASSHRGLNEKLFF.

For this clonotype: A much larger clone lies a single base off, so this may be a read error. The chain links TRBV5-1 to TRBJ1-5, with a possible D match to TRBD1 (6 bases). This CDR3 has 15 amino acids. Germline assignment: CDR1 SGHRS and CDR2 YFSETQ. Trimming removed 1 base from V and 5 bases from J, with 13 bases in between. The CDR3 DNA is TGCGCCAGCAGCTTGAGGGACACCCCCTATCAGCCCCAGCATTTT. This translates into CASSLRDTPYQPQHF.

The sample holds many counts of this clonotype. CDR3 sequence (DNA): TGTGCCAGCAGCTTGGTCCTCGCCAACGAGCAGTACTTC. Amino acids: CASSLVLANEQYF. The chain is built from TRBV5-6 and TRBJ2-7; D unclear. Germline assignment: CDR1 SGHDT and CDR2 YYEEEE. V was shortened by 0 bases and J by 5 bases, with 9 bases between the two germline ends. This CDR3 comprises 13 residues.

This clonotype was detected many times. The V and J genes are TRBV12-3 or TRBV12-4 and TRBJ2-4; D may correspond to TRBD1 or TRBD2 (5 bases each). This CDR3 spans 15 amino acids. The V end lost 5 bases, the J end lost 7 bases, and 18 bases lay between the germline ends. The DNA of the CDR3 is TGTGCCAGCAGTAAACCTTCTGGGGGTATTAACATTCAGTACTTC. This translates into CASSKPSGGINIQYF.

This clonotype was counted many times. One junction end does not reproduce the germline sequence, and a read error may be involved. Here the CDR3 reads CASREGNAQPQHF. CDR3 bases: TGTGCCAGCAGGGAAGGGAACGCTCAGCCCCAGCATTTT. The rearrangement links TRBV6-1 to TRBJ1-5, with D unclear. The CDR3 has 13 amino acids. Germline V gene sequence: CDR1 MNHNS, CDR2 SASEGT.

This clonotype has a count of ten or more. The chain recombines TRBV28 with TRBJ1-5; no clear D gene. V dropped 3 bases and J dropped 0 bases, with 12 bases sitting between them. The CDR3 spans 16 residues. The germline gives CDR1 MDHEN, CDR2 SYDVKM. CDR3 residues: CASSLFPQISNQPQHF. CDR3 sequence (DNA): TGTGCCAGCAGTTTGTTCCCACAGATTAGCAATCAGCCCCAGCATTTT.

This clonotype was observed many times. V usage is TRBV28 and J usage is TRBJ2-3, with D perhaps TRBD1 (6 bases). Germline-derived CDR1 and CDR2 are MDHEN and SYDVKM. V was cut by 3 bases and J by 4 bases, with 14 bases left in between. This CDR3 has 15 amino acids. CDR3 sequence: CASSFYQGSADTQYF. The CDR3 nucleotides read TGTGCCAGCAGTTTCTATCAGGGGAGCGCAGATACGCAGTATTTT.

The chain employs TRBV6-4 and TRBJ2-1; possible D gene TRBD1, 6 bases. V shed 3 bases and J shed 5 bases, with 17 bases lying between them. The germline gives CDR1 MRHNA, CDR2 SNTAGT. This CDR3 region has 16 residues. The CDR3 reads CASSERFADRNNEQFF. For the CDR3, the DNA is TGTGCCAGCAGTGAGCGTTTTGCGGACAGAAACAATGAGCAGTTCTTC.

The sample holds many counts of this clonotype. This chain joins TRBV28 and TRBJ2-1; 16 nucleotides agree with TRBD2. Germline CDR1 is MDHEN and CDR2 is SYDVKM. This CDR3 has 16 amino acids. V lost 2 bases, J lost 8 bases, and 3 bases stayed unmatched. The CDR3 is CASSLSGTSGRDEQFF. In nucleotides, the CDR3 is TGTGCCAGCAGTTTAAGCGGGACTAGCGGGAGGGATGAGCAGTTCTTC.

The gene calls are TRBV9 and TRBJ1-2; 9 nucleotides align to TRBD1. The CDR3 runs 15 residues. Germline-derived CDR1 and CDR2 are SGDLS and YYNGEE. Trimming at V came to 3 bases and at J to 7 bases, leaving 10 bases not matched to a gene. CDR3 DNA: TGTGCCAGCAGCGAGACCCTTACAGGGGGCGGTGGCTACACCTTC. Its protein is CASSETLTGGGGYTF. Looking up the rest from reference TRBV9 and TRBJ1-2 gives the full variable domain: DSGVTQTPKHLITATGQRVTLRCSPRSGDLSVYWYQQSLDQGLQFLIQYYNGEERAKGNILERFSAQQFPDLHSELNLSSLELGDSALYFCASSETLTGGGGYTFGSGTRLTVV.

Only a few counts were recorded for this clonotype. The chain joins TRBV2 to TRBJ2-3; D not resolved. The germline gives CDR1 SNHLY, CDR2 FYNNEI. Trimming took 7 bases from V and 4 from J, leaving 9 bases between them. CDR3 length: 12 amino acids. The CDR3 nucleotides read TGTGCCAGCACGGTATGGGCAGATACGCAGTATTTT. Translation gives CASTVWADTQYF.

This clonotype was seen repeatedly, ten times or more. The CDR3: CASRRTSGAYQETQYF. The CDR3 DNA reads TGTGCCAGCAGACGGACTAGCGGGGCGTACCAAGAGACCCAGTACTTC. The chain carries TRBV6-2 or TRBV6-3 and TRBJ2-5; 12 nucleotides line up with TRBD2. CDR1 is MNHEY and CDR2 is SVGEGT in the germline V gene. The length of the CDR3 is 16 residues. V lost 6 bases and J lost 0; bases outside the gene matches: 5.

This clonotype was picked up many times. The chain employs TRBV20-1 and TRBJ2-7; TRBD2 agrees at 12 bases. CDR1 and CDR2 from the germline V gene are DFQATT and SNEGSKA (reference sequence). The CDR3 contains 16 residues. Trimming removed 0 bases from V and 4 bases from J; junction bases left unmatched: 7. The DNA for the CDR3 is TGCAGTGCTAGAGATCGGGCTAGCGGGGGGGTGTACGAGCAGTACTTC. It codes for CSARDRASGGVYEQYF.

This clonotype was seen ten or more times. The chain's CDR3 is CASNGKGGPYNEQFF. CDR3 DNA: TGTGCCAGCAATGGTAAGGGAGGGCCCTACAATGAGCAGTTCTTC. The chain joins TRBV28 to TRBJ2-1; TRBD2 aligns across 7 bases. Germline CDR1 and CDR2: MDHEN and SYDVKM. This CDR3 is built from 15 residues. After removal of 7 bases from V and 2 bases from J, the junction contained 8 bases not matched to a gene.

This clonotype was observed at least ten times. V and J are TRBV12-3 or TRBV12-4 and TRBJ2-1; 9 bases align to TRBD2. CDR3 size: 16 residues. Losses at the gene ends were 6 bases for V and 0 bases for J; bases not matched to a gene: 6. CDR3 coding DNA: TGTGCCAGCAGGGCTAGCGGGGCCAGCTCCTACAATGAGCAGTTCTTC. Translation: CASRASGASSYNEQFF.

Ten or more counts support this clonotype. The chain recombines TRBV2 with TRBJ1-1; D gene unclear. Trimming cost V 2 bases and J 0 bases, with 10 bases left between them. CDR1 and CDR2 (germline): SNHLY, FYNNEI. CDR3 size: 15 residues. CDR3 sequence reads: CASSERAEMNTEAFF. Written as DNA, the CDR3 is TGTGCCAGCAGTGAAAGGGCAGAGATGAACACTGAAGCTTTCTTT.

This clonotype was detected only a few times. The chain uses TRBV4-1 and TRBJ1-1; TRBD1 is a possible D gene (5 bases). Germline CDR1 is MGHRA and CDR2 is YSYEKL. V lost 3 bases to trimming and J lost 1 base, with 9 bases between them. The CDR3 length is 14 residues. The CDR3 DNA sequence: TGCGCCAGCAGCCATCAGGGATGGAACACTGAAGCTTTCTTT. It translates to CASSHQGWNTEAFF.

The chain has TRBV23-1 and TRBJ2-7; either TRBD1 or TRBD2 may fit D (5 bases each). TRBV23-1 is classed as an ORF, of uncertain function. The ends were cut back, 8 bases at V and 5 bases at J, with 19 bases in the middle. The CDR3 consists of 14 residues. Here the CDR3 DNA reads TGCGCCAGCCCCTCCCGAGGGGTGTCGGACGAGCAGTACTTC. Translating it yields CASPSRGVSDEQYF.

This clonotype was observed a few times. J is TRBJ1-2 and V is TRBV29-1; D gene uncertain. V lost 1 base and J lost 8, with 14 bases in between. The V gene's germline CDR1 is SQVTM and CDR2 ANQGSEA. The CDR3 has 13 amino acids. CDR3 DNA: TGCAGCGTTGAAGGGGGTCAGTCTAAGGGCTACACCTTC. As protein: CSVEGGQSKGYTF.

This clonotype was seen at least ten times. The DNA of the CDR3 is TGTGCCAGCAGCCCCTACAGGGAGAACACTGAAGCTTTCTTT. Its translation is CASSPYRENTEAFF. The chain couples TRBV11-2 to TRBJ1-1, with D possibly TRBD1 on 6 matching bases. The CDR3 spans 14 residues. With 5 bases removed from V and 1 base from J, the gap between germline ends came to 11 bases. Germline V gene lookup returns CDR1 SGHAT and CDR2 FQNNGV.

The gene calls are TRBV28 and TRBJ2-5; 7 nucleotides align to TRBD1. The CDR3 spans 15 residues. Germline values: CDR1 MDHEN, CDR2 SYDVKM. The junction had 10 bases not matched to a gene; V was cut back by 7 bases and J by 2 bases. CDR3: CASNRQGVKQETQYF. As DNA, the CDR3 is TGTGCCAGCAATCGTCAGGGGGTGAAACAAGAGACCCAGTACTTC.

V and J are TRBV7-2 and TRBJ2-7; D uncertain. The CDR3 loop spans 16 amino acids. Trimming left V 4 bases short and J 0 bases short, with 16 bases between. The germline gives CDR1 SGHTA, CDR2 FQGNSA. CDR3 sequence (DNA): TGTGCCAGCAGCTCCCCGGACGGTTGGAGCTCCTACGAGCAGTACTTC. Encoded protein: CASSSPDGWSSYEQYF. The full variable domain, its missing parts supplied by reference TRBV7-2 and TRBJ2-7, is GAGVSQSPSNKVTEKGKDVELRCDPISGHTALYWYRQSLGQGLEFLIYFQGNSAPDKSGLPSDRFSAERTGGSVSTLTIQRTQQEDSAVYLCASSSPDGWSSYEQYFGPGTRLTVT.

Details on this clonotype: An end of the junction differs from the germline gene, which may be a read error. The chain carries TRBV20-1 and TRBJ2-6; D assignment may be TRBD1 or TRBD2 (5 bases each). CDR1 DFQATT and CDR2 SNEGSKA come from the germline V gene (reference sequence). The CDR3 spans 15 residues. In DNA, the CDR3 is TGCAGTGCTAGAGTGGGACCCCTTAGGGCCAACGTCCTGTCTTTC. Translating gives CSARVGPLRANVLSF.

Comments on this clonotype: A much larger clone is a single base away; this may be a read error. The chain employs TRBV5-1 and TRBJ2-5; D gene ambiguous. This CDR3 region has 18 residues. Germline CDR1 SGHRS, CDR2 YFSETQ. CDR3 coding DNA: TGCGACAGCAGCCCTCCCGGACGTTACCAACAGTACCAAGAGACCCAGTACTTC. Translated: CDSSPPGRYQQYQETQYF.

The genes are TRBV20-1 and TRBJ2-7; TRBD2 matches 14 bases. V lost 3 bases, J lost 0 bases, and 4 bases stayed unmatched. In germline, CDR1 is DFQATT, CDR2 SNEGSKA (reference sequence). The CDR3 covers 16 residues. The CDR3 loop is CSARGLAGDLSYEQYF. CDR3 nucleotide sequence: TGCAGTGCTAGGGGACTAGCGGGGGACCTCTCCTACGAGCAGTACTTC.

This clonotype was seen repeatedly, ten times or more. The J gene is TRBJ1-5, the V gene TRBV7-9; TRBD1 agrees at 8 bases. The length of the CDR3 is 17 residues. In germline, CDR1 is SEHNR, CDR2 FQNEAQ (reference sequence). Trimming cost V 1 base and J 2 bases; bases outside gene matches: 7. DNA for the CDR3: TGTGCCAGCAGCTTAGTTCAGGGGGCGCGGGGCAATCAGCCCCAGCATTTT. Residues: CASSLVQGARGNQPQHF.

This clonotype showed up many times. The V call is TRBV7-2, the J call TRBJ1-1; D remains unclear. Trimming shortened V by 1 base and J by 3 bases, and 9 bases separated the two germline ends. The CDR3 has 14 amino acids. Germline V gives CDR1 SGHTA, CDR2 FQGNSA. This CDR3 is CASSLVAEHTEAFF. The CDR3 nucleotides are TGTGCCAGCAGCTTAGTAGCAGAACACACTGAAGCTTTCTTT.